A single sample gave rise to the 24 T cell receptor beta chains below, sequenced in a study of cytomegalovirus exposure and HLA in healthy donors. PCR was performed using 60 Vbeta and 13 Jbeta primers. The method was immunoSEQ multiplex PCR; TCRdb's version includes in-frame clones alone and lacks a portion of them. The sample has tens of thousands of clones; roughly 86% are singletons. What was sequenced was PBMCs. All receptors come from a man aged 25-45 years in good health and CMV-seropositive.

This clone was counted only a few times. The V and J genes are TRBV2 and TRBJ2-3; D possibly corresponds to TRBD1 (5 bases). The CDR3 extends over 13 amino acids. The V gene's germline CDR1 is SNHLY and CDR2 FYNNEI. V gave up 7 bases and J gave up 1 base, with 9 bases separating them. CDR3 nucleotides: TGTGCCAGCAAAAGGGGCGGCACAGATACGCAGTATTTT. It yields the protein CASKRGGTDTQYF. Complete variable domain (other parts from reference TRBV2 and TRBJ2-3): EPEVTQTPSHQVTQMGQEVILRCVPISNHLYFYWYRQILGQKVEFLVSFYNNEISEKSEIFDDQFSVERPDGSNFTLKIRSTKLEDSAMYFCASKRGGTDTQYFGPGTRLTVL.

About this clone: A read error may account for a junction end that differs from germline. CDR3 loop: CASSLRDWEFNEKLLF. For the CDR3, the DNA is TGTGCCAGCAGTCTCAGGGACTGGGAATTTAATGAAAAACTGCTTTTT. The chain combines TRBV11-2 with TRBJ1-4; maybe TRBD1 (5 bases). The CDR3 runs 16 residues. Germline CDR1 and CDR2: SGHAT and FQNNGV.

The gene calls are TRBV9 and TRBJ2-1; TRBD2 agrees at 13 bases. Trimming took 3 bases from V and 5 from J; bases not matched to a gene: 11. Germline V lookup: CDR1 SGDLS, CDR2 YYNGEE. The CDR3 sequence is 18 residues long. The CDR3 spells CASSGRTGLAGSNNEQFF. Here the CDR3 DNA reads TGTGCCAGCAGCGGAAGAACGGGACTAGCGGGATCAAACAATGAGCAGTTCTTC. Looking up the rest from reference TRBV9 and TRBJ2-1 gives the full variable domain: DSGVTQTPKHLITATGQRVTLRCSPRSGDLSVYWYQQSLDQGLQFLIQYYNGEERAKGNILERFSAQQFPDLHSELNLSSLELGDSALYFCASSGRTGLAGSNNEQFFGPGTRLTVL.

The genes are TRBV5-4 and TRBJ1-5; tentatively, D is TRBD1 (6 bases). Deletions cut 4 bases from V and 4 bases from J, with 15 bases between. In germline, CDR1 is SGHNT, CDR2 YYREEE (reference sequence). This CDR3 region has 15 residues. In DNA, the CDR3 is TGTGCCAGCAGCGATAGACAGGCTCCGAATCAGCCCCAGCATTTT. Residues: CASSDRQAPNQPQHF.

The rearrangement joins TRBV29-1 to TRBJ1-1; TRBD1 matches at 7 bases. The junction had 5 bases not matched to a gene; V was cut back by 6 bases and J by 1 base. The germline V gene encodes CDR1 SQVTM and CDR2 ANQGSEA. The CDR3 has 13 amino acids. CDR3 amino acids: CSVAQGRNTEAFF. CDR3 bases: TGCAGCGTCGCACAGGGGAGGAACACTGAAGCTTTCTTT.

This clone was detected once. In nucleotides, the CDR3 is TGTGCCACCAGCAGACAGGACTCTGGGGCCAACGTCCTGACTTTC. Translation gives CATSRQDSGANVLTF. The chain employs TRBV15 and TRBJ2-6, with D unclear. CDR3 length: 15 amino acids. Trimming cost V 2 bases and J 0 bases, with 5 bases left between them. Germline lookup yields CDR1 LNHNV and CDR2 YYDKDF (reference sequence).

The chain employs TRBV27 and TRBJ1-2; TRBD1 aligns across 7 bases. J was trimmed by 4 bases and V by 2 bases; bases with no gene match: 4. Germline loops: CDR1 MNHEY, CDR2 SMNVEV (reference sequence). The CDR3 runs 14 residues. CDR3 sequence (DNA): TGTGCCAGCAGTTTAACAGGGGCACCCTATGGCTACACCTTC. Protein: CASSLTGAPYGYTF.

Here the CDR3 DNA reads TGTGCCAGCAGTGAACGCGATTCGGGACTCAACTTGGCGCAGCAGTACTTC. Protein: CASSERDSGLNLAQQYF. This chain joins TRBV2 and TRBJ2-7; D might be TRBD2 (6 bases). The CDR3 runs 17 residues. Germline CDR1 reads SNHLY; CDR2 reads FYNNEI. The V end was cut by 2 bases, the J end by 8 bases, with 25 bases between.

The gene calls are TRBV28 and TRBJ2-5, with D tentatively TRBD2 (6 bases). The ends were cut back, 7 bases at V and 9 bases at J, with 18 bases in the middle. The CDR3 has 13 amino acids. Germline V gives CDR1 MDHEN, CDR2 SYDVKM. CDR3 in DNA: TGTGCCAGCATTGAGAACGGGAGAAGGTCCCAGTACTTC. It translates to CASIENGRRSQYF.

The chain carries TRBV29-1 and TRBJ2-7; possibly TRBD1 for D (9 bases). This CDR3 spans 14 amino acids. The V and J ends lost 7 bases and 2 bases respectively, with 18 bases between them. Looked up from germline, CDR1 is SQVTM and CDR2 is ANQGSEA. CDR3 sequence: CSAGGGQGAYEQYF. The CDR3 DNA reads TGCAGCGCCGGGGGGGGACAGGGCGCCTACGAGCAGTACTTC.

The V and J genes are TRBV7-3 and TRBJ2-4; TRBD1 matches at 9 bases. The CDR3 totals 18 residues. Per germline, CDR1 SGHTA and CDR2 FQGTGA. Trimming removed 4 bases from V and 8 bases from J; junction bases left unmatched: 18. The CDR3 here is CASSSTSGQGLITDIQYF. The CDR3 DNA reads TGTGCCAGCAGCTCAACCTCGGGACAGGGATTGATCACGGACATTCAGTACTTC.

The V gene is TRBV19, the J gene TRBJ2-5; TRBD2 is a possible D gene (5 bases). V was shortened by 9 bases and J by 0 bases, with 11 bases between the two germline ends. The CDR3 is made up of 13 amino acids. Germline loops: CDR1 LNHDA, CDR2 SQIVND (reference sequence). CDR3 bases: TGTGCCAGCACCGAGCGGAACCAAGAGACCCAGTACTTC. This gives the protein CASTERNQETQYF. The full variable domain, its missing parts supplied by reference TRBV19 and TRBJ2-5, is DGGITQSPKYLFRKEGQNVTLSCEQNLNHDAMYWYRQDPGQGLRLIYYSQIVNDFQKGDIAEGYSVSREKKESFPLTVTSAQKNPTAFYLCASTERNQETQYFGPGTRLLVL.

The chain has TRBV5-1 and TRBJ2-7; D not resolved. V shed 0 bases and J shed 0 bases, with 7 bases lying between them. Looked up from germline, CDR1 is SGHRS and CDR2 is YFSETQ. The CDR3 covers 14 residues. DNA of the CDR3: TGCGCCAGCAGCTTGGACAGAGCCTCCTACGAGCAGTACTTC. It specifies CASSLDRASYEQYF.

The chain's CDR3 is CASSQRGSGLREKLFF. CDR3 DNA sequence: TGCGCCAGCAGCCAAAGAGGGAGCGGGCTAAGGGAAAAACTGTTTTTT. The V call is TRBV4-1, the J call TRBJ1-4; no clear D. V was pared by 2 bases and J by 8 bases, with 18 bases between. Germline V CDR1 and CDR2: MGHRA, YSYEKL. This CDR3 contains 16 residues.

V gene TRBV2 combines with J gene TRBJ2-3; 8 positions agree with TRBD2. With 8 bases clipped from V and 0 bases from J, the junction kept 7 bases outside the gene matches. CDR3 length equals 15 residues. Germline values: CDR1 SNHLY, CDR2 FYNNEI. The CDR3 spells CASSPGLGSTDTQYF. The CDR3 bases are TGTGCCAGCTCCCCGGGACTAGGAAGCACAGATACGCAGTATTTT.

The chain joins TRBV6-4 to TRBJ1-1; no clear D gene. CDR3 length: 13 amino acids. Germline V lookup: CDR1 MRHNA, CDR2 SNTAGT. V lost 4 bases to trimming and J lost 0 bases, with 6 bases between them. The CDR3 spells CASSVSVNTEAFF. In DNA form, the CDR3 reads TGTGCCAGCAGTGTTTCCGTGAACACTGAAGCTTTCTTT.

The V and J genes are TRBV7-3 and TRBJ1-1; the D gene is possibly TRBD1 (6 bases). The V gene lost 8 bases and the J gene lost 0 bases, with 10 bases spanning the gap. The V gene's germline CDR1 is SGHTA and CDR2 FQGTGA. The CDR3 extends over 13 amino acids. The CDR3 sequence: CASGQGMNTEAFF. Here the CDR3 DNA reads TGTGCCAGCGGGCAGGGGATGAACACTGAAGCTTTCTTT.

The chain is built from TRBV30 and TRBJ2-3; maybe TRBD1 (6 bases). V shed 2 bases and J shed 6 bases, with 24 bases lying between them. This CDR3 region has 17 residues. CDR1 is GTSNPN, CDR2 SVGIG, per germline (reference sequence). The CDR3 nucleotides read TGTGCCTGGAGTCGACTCGGGACACAAAACGTTAGGGATACGCAGTATTTT. Protein: CAWSRLGTQNVRDTQYF.

This chain uses TRBV7-8 with TRBJ1-4; D is unclear. There are 17 residues in the CDR3. CDR1 and CDR2 from the germline V gene are SGHVS and FQNEAQ. V was cut by 1 base and J by 0 bases, with 12 bases left in between. The CDR3 is CASSLGASYSTNEKLFF. The CDR3 DNA sequence: TGTGCCAGCAGCTTAGGGGCGAGCTACTCAACTAATGAAAAACTGTTTTTT.

This chain connects TRBV9 to TRBJ2-7; D may be TRBD2 (6 bases). This CDR3 has 14 residues. Trimming left V 0 bases short and J 1 base short, with 8 bases between. Germline loops: CDR1 SGDLS, CDR2 YYNGEE. The chain's CDR3 is CASSVGLVSYEQYF. Written as DNA, the CDR3 is TGTGCCAGCAGCGTAGGACTAGTATCCTACGAGCAGTACTTC.

J is TRBJ2-5 and V is TRBV27; D not resolved. The closer fit of TRBJ2-7 to the DNA end suggests the J call may be wrong. Germline V gives CDR1 MNHEY, CDR2 SMNVEV (reference sequence). The CDR3 sequence is 13 residues long. Here the CDR3 reads CASTPSTGYEQYF. CDR3 coding DNA: TGTGCCAGCACACCATCGACTGGCTACGAGCAGTACTTC.

This clone occurred a few times. The V and J genes are TRBV4-2 and TRBJ1-5, with TRBD1 as a possible D gene (6 bases). With 4 bases removed from V and 3 bases from J, the gap between germline ends came to 13 bases. The CDR3 spans 15 residues. CDR1 LGHNA and CDR2 YNFKEQ come from the germline V gene. The CDR3, as DNA: TGTGCCAGCAGCCTAGTAGGACAGATCAATCAGCCCCAGCATTTT. This translates into CASSLVGQINQPQHF.

Notes on this clone: At one end the junction does not follow the germline gene, possibly because of a read error. The rearrangement uses TRBV7-7 and TRBJ2-1; maybe TRBD1 (5 bases). The CDR3 totals 16 residues. CDR1 SSHAT and CDR2 FNYEAQ come from the germline V gene (reference sequence). Here the CDR3 reads CASSLNFLDSYNEQFF. The CDR3 DNA follows: TGTGCTAGCAGCTTAAACTTCCTCGACAGCTACAATGAGCAGTTCTTC.

This clone was found once. This sequence joins TRBV13 and TRBJ2-7, with D possibly matching TRBD2 (5 bases). In germline, CDR1 is PRHDT, CDR2 FYEKMQ (reference sequence). The V and J ends lost 4 bases and 0 bases respectively, with 13 bases between them. This CDR3 is built from 15 residues. The CDR3 DNA is TGTGCCAGCAGCTACGGGATTTTCAACTCCTACGAGCAGTACTTC. Its translation is CASSYGIFNSYEQYF.